A single sample gave rise to the 8 T cell receptor beta chains below, sequenced in a study of read filtering for tumor transcriptome and immune sequencing. The library was built from 400 ng RNA with molecular barcoded adaptors for alpha/delta and beta/gamma chains. TCRdb analysed the reads with MiXCR anew, one entry per CDR3 protein. The data contain 75,000 to 95,000 distinct CDR3 sequences, 9% to 15% of them singletons. The sample was a population of CD138-negative cells sorted from bone marrow. These receptor sequences come from a donor aged 40 or over with multiple myeloma.

This clonotype was counted only a few times. The rearrangement uses TRBV6-6 and TRBJ1-6, with D unclear. CDR3 length: 14 residues. V was shortened by 6 bases and J by 5 bases, with 11 bases between the two germline ends. Germline CDR1 MNHNY, CDR2 SVGAGI (reference sequence). CDR3 DNA sequence: TGTGCCAGCAGCAACAAGGTCGATAATTCACCCCTCCACTTT. This translates into CASSNKVDNSPLHF.

In its sample, this clonotype was seen many times. The V and J genes are TRBV6-6 and TRBJ2-6, with D unresolved. CDR1 is MNHNY and CDR2 is SVGAGI in the germline V gene (reference sequence). The CDR3 is 13 residues long. V was cut by 7 bases and J by 4 bases, with 8 bases left in between. The CDR3 region has the DNA TGTGCCAGCAAGCTGGGAGGGGCCAACGTCCTGACTTTC. As protein: CASKLGGANVLTF.

There are many counts of this clonotype. J is TRBJ2-7 and V is TRBV4-1, with 10 bases identical to TRBD2. Germline V gives CDR1 MGHRA, CDR2 YSYEKL. The CDR3 loop spans 15 amino acids. V was pared by 1 base and J by 6 bases, with 6 bases of the junction left unmatched. In nucleotides, the CDR3 is TGCGCCAGCAGCCAAGTTGCTAGCGGGAGTGGCGAGCAGTACTTC. This translates into CASSQVASGSGEQYF.

This clonotype was seen repeatedly, ten times or more. The rearrangement uses TRBV29-1 and TRBJ2-1; the D call may be TRBD1 or TRBD2 (5 bases each). CDR1 and CDR2 from the germline V gene are SQVTM and ANQGSEA. V lost 5 bases to trimming and J lost 8 bases, with 16 bases between them. The CDR3 runs 13 residues. CDR3 region: CSVSGTLMDEQFF. CDR3 nucleotides: TGCAGCGTTTCCGGGACCTTGATGGATGAGCAGTTCTTC.

There are many counts of this clonotype. The rearrangement joins TRBV5-1 to TRBJ2-1; unclear D gene. V dropped 0 bases and J dropped 5 bases, with 9 bases sitting between them. The CDR3 is made up of 14 amino acids. Germline CDR1 SGHRS, CDR2 YFSETQ. The CDR3 coding sequence is TGCGCCAGCAGCTTGGAGCTTAGAAACAATGAGCAGTTCTTC. It translates to CASSLELRNNEQFF.

In the case of this clonotype: With only one base between it and a far larger clone, this is likely a read error. This chain uses TRBV7-8 with TRBJ2-1, with 8 bases matching TRBD2. CDR1 SGHVS and CDR2 FQNEAQ come from the germline V gene. The CDR3 is made up of 15 amino acids. The DNA for the CDR3 is TGTGCCAGCGGCTTAGGCGGGAGGACCTACAATGAGCAGTTCTTC. It encodes CASGLGGRTYNEQFF.

Concerning this clonotype: This sequence may be a read error, since a much larger clone differs from it by one base. The rearrangement uses TRBV7-2 and TRBJ2-2; perhaps TRBD1 as D (6 bases). The CDR3 spans 13 residues. Trimming stripped 3 bases from V and 8 bases from J, with 10 bases between. Per the germline V gene, CDR1 is SGHTA and CDR2 is FQGNSA. The CDR3 DNA is TGTGCCAGCAGCTTTCAGGGGATAGGGGAGCTGTTTTTT. It translates to CASSFQGIGELFF.

This clonotype was seen ten or more times. The J gene is TRBJ2-1, the V gene TRBV2; D not resolved. Trimming removed 6 bases at V and 3 bases at J, with 3 bases between. Germline CDR1 is SNHLY and CDR2 is FYNNEI. This CDR3 spans 11 amino acids. CDR3 amino acids: CASRDYNEQFF. The CDR3 bases are TGTGCCAGCAGGGACTACAATGAGCAGTTCTTC. The full variable domain, rest sourced from reference TRBV2 and TRBJ2-1, is EPEVTQTPSHQVTQMGQEVILRCVPISNHLYFYWYRQILGQKVEFLVSFYNNEISEKSEIFDDQFSVERPDGSNFTLKIRSTKLEDSAMYFCASRDYNEQFFGPGTRLTVL.